The 32 T cell receptor beta chains below all came from one sample that was sequenced in a study of OX40 agonist ivuxolimab in advanced cancers. Repertoires were generated with immunoSEQ multiplex PCR, while TCRdb's copy carries only in-frame clones and drops some. This sample yields 60,000 to 80,000 clones, of which 92% are seen a single time; less than 0.55% belongs to the top ten. Sequenced material: CD4+ or CD8+ T cells sorted from blood, taken in a trial of the OX40 agonist ivuxolimab. The receptors come from an adult with an advanced solid tumor such as melanoma, head and neck, liver or kidney cancer.

The chain links TRBV19 to TRBJ2-5; tentative D call: TRBD2 (6 bases). The length of the CDR3 is 15 residues. The ends were cut back, 4 bases at V and 5 bases at J, with 17 bases in the middle. The germline CDR1 and CDR2 sequences are LNHDA and SQIVND (reference sequence). This CDR3 reads CASSSRDAGRETQYF. Here the CDR3 DNA reads TGTGCCAGTAGTAGCCGGGACGCTGGGAGGGAGACCCAGTACTTC.

The rearrangement joins TRBV6-6 to TRBJ2-4, with a tentative D call TRBD2 (6 bases). Germline assignment: CDR1 MNHNY and CDR2 SVGAGI (reference sequence). Between the trimmed V and J ends, which lost 6 bases and 2 bases, there was a span of 17 bases. The CDR3 contains 16 residues. This CDR3 reads CASSHDRSGPKNIQYF. The CDR3 coding sequence is TGTGCCAGCAGCCACGACCGTAGCGGACCCAAAAACATTCAGTACTTC.

The CDR3 DNA sequence: TGCGCCAGCAGCTCCGGGACTAGCGGGGGGTACAATGAGCAGTTCTTC. It yields the protein CASSSGTSGGYNEQFF. V usage is TRBV5-1 and J usage is TRBJ2-1, with 15 bases lining up with TRBD2. With V trimmed by 3 bases and J by 4 bases, 2 bases remained unmatched. The CDR3 extends over 16 amino acids. Germline values: CDR1 SGHRS, CDR2 YFSETQ.

The chain is built from TRBV6-6 and TRBJ2-7, with D unresolved. V was trimmed by 8 bases and J by 4 bases, leaving 12 bases between them. The CDR3 runs 12 residues. Germline V CDR1 and CDR2: MNHNY, SVGAGI (reference sequence). As DNA, the CDR3 is TGTGCCAGCGCCCTGACTGTATACGAGCAGTACTTC. It specifies CASALTVYEQYF.

CDR3 in DNA: TGTGCCAGCAGCTTAGATCAGGGGGCGTGGGACACTGAAGCTTTCTTT. This gives the protein CASSLDQGAWDTEAFF. The J gene is TRBJ1-1, the V gene TRBV11-3; 8 positions match TRBD1. With 0 bases clipped from V and 3 bases from J, the junction kept 6 bases outside the gene matches. Germline V gene data show CDR1 as SGHNT and CDR2 as YENEEA. This CDR3 has 16 residues.

The chain carries TRBV21-1 and TRBJ2-3; the table assigns TRBD1, which was not confirmed against the DNA. TRBV21-1 is termed a pseudogene. CDR3 length: 20 amino acids. The CDR3 nucleotides are TGTGCCAGCAGCCCCCGGGTGACAGGGGCGCTCGGTTCGCACACAGATACGCAGTATTTT. Protein sequence: CASSPRVTGALGSHTDTQYF.

This sequence joins TRBV19 and TRBJ2-5; TRBD1 matches 8 bases. Trimming took 3 bases from V and 5 from J; bases not matched to a gene: 8. The CDR3 spans 15 residues. Germline values: CDR1 LNHDA, CDR2 SQIVND (reference sequence). Written as DNA, the CDR3 is TGTGCCAGTAGTATCATCACGACAGGGGCGGAGACCCAGTACTTC. Its protein product is CASSIITTGAETQYF.

As to this clone: An end of the junction differs from the germline gene, which may be a read error. V gene TRBV12-5 combines with J gene TRBJ1-2; D may be TRBD1 (6 bases). Looked up from germline, CDR1 is LGHNT and CDR2 is FRNRAP. This CDR3 contains 17 residues. CDR3 sequence (DNA): TGTGCTAGTGGTCTGGTAAGGGTCTGGGGGCAGGGAGGCGGCTACACCTTC. Amino acid sequence: CASGLVRVWGQGGGYTF.

This chain uses TRBV7-2 with TRBJ2-2, with 9 nucleotides matching TRBD1. Trimming removed 2 bases from V and 4 bases from J; junction bases left unmatched: 5. The CDR3 runs to 16 residues. Germline CDR1 SGHTA, CDR2 FQGNSA. Written as DNA, the CDR3 is TGTGCCAGCAGCTTATTAGGGACAGGGTTCACCGGGGAGCTGTTTTTT. Translation gives CASSLLGTGFTGELFF.

The chain couples TRBV11-2 to TRBJ2-2; unclear D gene. CDR1 SGHAT and CDR2 FQNNGV come from the germline V gene. The ends were cut back, 5 bases at V and 1 base at J, with 8 bases in the middle. The CDR3 runs 14 residues. CDR3: CASSTKQNTGELFF. The CDR3 bases are TGTGCCAGCAGCACGAAACAGAACACCGGGGAGCTGTTTTTT. Combining the CDR3 with reference TRBV11-2 and TRBJ2-2 gives the whole variable domain EAGVAQSPRYKIIEKRQSVAFWCNPISGHATLYWYQQILGQGPKLLIQFQNNGVVDDSQLPKDRFSAERLKGVDSTLKIQPAKLEDSAVYLCASSTKQNTGELFFGEGSRLTVL.

The rearrangement joins TRBV11-3 to TRBJ2-3; 10 nucleotides line up with TRBD2. This CDR3 region has 15 residues. J lost 4 bases, V lost 5 bases, and 6 bases had no gene match. Germline V CDR1 and CDR2: SGHNT, YENEEA. CDR3: CASSKSGRAPDTQYF. The DNA for the CDR3 is TGTGCCAGCAGCAAAAGCGGGAGGGCCCCAGATACGCAGTATTTT.

V usage is TRBV7-9 and J usage is TRBJ1-3; D possibly corresponds to TRBD1 (5 bases). The V and J ends lost 2 bases and 0 bases respectively, with 14 bases between them. The CDR3 totals 17 residues. CDR1 is SEHNR and CDR2 is FQNEAQ in the germline V gene (reference sequence). The CDR3 here is CASSLSGGHLSGNTIYF. The CDR3 region has the DNA TGTGCCAGCAGCTTATCCGGTGGACATCTCTCTGGAAACACCATATATTTT.

The chain combines TRBV5-5 with TRBJ2-5; no reliable D call. CDR1 is SGHKS, CDR2 YYEKEE, per germline (reference sequence). The CDR3 covers 16 residues. V gave up 2 bases and J gave up 3 bases, with 17 bases separating them. The CDR3 loop reads CASSFYSLAGKETQYF. DNA of the CDR3: TGTGCCAGCAGCTTTTATTCTCTGGCAGGCAAAGAGACCCAGTACTTC.

This clone showed up just once. This chain connects TRBV19 to TRBJ1-5; TRBD1 is a possible D gene (6 bases). CDR1 and CDR2 (germline): LNHDA, SQIVND (reference sequence). The CDR3 loop spans 17 amino acids. The V end was cut by 3 bases, the J end by 0 bases, with 15 bases between. The CDR3 sequence is CASSILRNRVSNQPQHF. In nucleotides, the CDR3 is TGTGCCAGTAGTATTTTGAGGAACAGGGTTAGCAATCAGCCCCAGCATTTT.

V gene TRBV10-3 combines with J gene TRBJ1-4; D may be TRBD1 (6 bases). V lost 10 bases and J 4 bases, leaving 16 bases between the germline ends. This CDR3 contains 14 residues. Germline assignment: CDR1 ENHRY and CDR2 SYGVKD. The CDR3 DNA reads as TGTGCCACCGGAGGGGGGCAGGGTAATGAAAAACTGTTTTTT. As protein: CATGGGQGNEKLFF.

This chain joins TRBV27 and TRBJ2-3; possible D gene TRBD2, 6 bases. The CDR3 is made up of 17 amino acids. The germline V gene encodes CDR1 MNHEY and CDR2 SMNVEV (reference sequence). With 5 bases removed from V and 1 base from J, the gap between germline ends came to 19 bases. CDR3 sequence (DNA): TGTGCCAGCAGTAACTCCTTTGCGGGGATCCGCACAGATACGCAGTATTTT. Its translation: CASSNSFAGIRTDTQYF.

The V call is TRBV18, the J call TRBJ1-3, with D uncertain. This CDR3 is built from 16 residues. V was clipped by 6 bases and J by 2 bases, with 17 bases between them. Germline CDR1 reads KGHSH; CDR2 reads LQKENI. The CDR3 reads CASSPSHPRAGNTIYF. CDR3 sequence (DNA): TGTGCCAGCTCGCCCAGCCACCCCCGGGCTGGAAACACCATATATTTT.

The CDR3 loop is CATRRDEGNTIYF. As DNA, the CDR3 is TGTGCCACCCGAAGAGATGAAGGAAACACCATATATTTT. This chain connects TRBV6-6 to TRBJ1-3; no definite D call. Per germline, CDR1 MNHNY and CDR2 SVGAGI (reference sequence). Trimming took 10 bases from V and 4 from J, leaving 14 bases between them. The CDR3 runs 13 residues.

The rearrangement joins TRBV2 to TRBJ1-2; 7 nucleotides line up with TRBD1. Germline V gene lookup returns CDR1 SNHLY and CDR2 FYNNEI. There are 15 residues in the CDR3. J was trimmed by 5 bases and V by 6 bases; bases with no gene match: 12. DNA of the CDR3: TGTGCCAGCAGAGACCGGACAGGCGCTGGGTATGGCTACACCTTC. Its translation is CASRDRTGAGYGYTF.

CDR3 coding DNA: TGTGCCAGTAGTATCCGGTCGAGCGGAGAGACCCAGTACTTC. It translates to CASSIRSSGETQYF. The chain carries TRBV19 and TRBJ2-5; perhaps TRBD2 as D (5 bases). The CDR3 has 14 residues. Trimming left V 3 bases short and J 4 bases short, with 12 bases between. Germline loops: CDR1 LNHDA, CDR2 SQIVND (reference sequence).

The chain employs TRBV6-5 and TRBJ2-3, with D hard to call. The V end was cut by 7 bases, the J end by 2 bases, with 10 bases between. Germline V gives CDR1 MNHEY, CDR2 SVGAGI. The CDR3 is 13 residues long. The CDR3 sequence: CASNELNTDTQYF. Written as DNA, the CDR3 is TGTGCCAGCAATGAGCTGAACACAGATACGCAGTATTTT.

The gene calls are TRBV27 and TRBJ1-2; D possibly corresponds to TRBD1 (6 bases). In germline, CDR1 is MNHEY, CDR2 SMNVEV (reference sequence). CDR3 length: 15 amino acids. V was trimmed by 5 bases and J by 6 bases, leaving 19 bases between them. CDR3 DNA: TGTGCCAGCAGTCCCTCCTGGACAGTCGCAAATGGCTACACCTTC. Translated: CASSPSWTVANGYTF.

The chain employs TRBV11-2 and TRBJ2-2, with unresolved D. Trimming cost V 5 bases and J 8 bases, with 15 bases left between them. Per germline, CDR1 SGHAT and CDR2 FQNNGV. There are 14 residues in the CDR3. CDR3: CASSPVTWTGELFF. The CDR3 DNA reads TGTGCCAGCAGCCCCGTAACCTGGACGGGGGAGCTGTTTTTT.

This chain connects TRBV19 to TRBJ1-4; 7 bases are shared with TRBD1. The germline CDR1 and CDR2 sequences are LNHDA and SQIVND (reference sequence). V lost 6 bases, J lost 0 bases, and 4 bases stayed unmatched. The CDR3 runs 15 residues. The CDR3 sequence is CASSRTGSTNEKLFF. CDR3 DNA: TGTGCCAGTAGCCGGACAGGATCAACTAATGAAAAACTGTTTTTT.

V is TRBV6-6 and J is TRBJ2-1; 9 nucleotides match TRBD2. The trim removed 5 bases at V and 7 bases at J, leaving 12 bases unmatched. Germline loops: CDR1 MNHNY, CDR2 SVGAGI (reference sequence). CDR3 length: 16 amino acids. CDR3 protein: CASSNPWREGRNEQFF. CDR3 DNA: TGTGCCAGCAGTAACCCCTGGCGGGAGGGCCGTAATGAGCAGTTCTTC.

This clone was picked up one time. The V call is TRBV5-4, the J call TRBJ2-5; D is perhaps TRBD1 (5 bases). Trimming removed 0 bases from V and 2 bases from J, with 8 bases in between. This CDR3 spans 14 amino acids. Germline CDR1 is SGHNT and CDR2 is YYREEE (reference sequence). CDR3 bases: TGTGCCAGCAGCTTGGGACAGACGCAAGAGACCCAGTACTTC. It is translated as CASSLGQTQETQYF.

This rearrangement joins TRBV29-1 to TRBJ2-1; 13 nucleotides line up with TRBD2. Germline CDR1 and CDR2: SQVTM and ANQGSEA. With V trimmed by 3 bases and J by 6 bases, 2 bases remained unmatched. The CDR3 contains 14 residues. CDR3 loop: CSVDRTSGSNEQFF. CDR3 nucleotide sequence: TGCAGCGTTGATAGGACTAGCGGGAGCAATGAGCAGTTCTTC.

The CDR3 is CASSNPGDGYTF. For the CDR3, the DNA is TGCGCCAGCAGCAACCCAGGGGATGGCTACACCTTC. The chain uses TRBV5-1 and TRBJ1-2; a weak D match, TRBD1 (6 bases). CDR3 size: 12 residues. Between the trimmed V and J ends, which lost 4 bases and 6 bases, there was a span of 10 bases. Germline V gene lookup returns CDR1 SGHRS and CDR2 YFSETQ.

CDR3 loop: CAWSVPGGKLFF. The CDR3 DNA follows: TGTGCCTGGAGTGTTCCAGGGGGAAAACTGTTTTTT. The chain couples TRBV30 to TRBJ1-4, with 7 bases matching TRBD1. This CDR3 has 12 amino acids. CDR1 and CDR2 (germline): GTSNPN, SVGIG (reference sequence). J lost 10 bases, V lost 0 bases, and 2 bases had no gene match.

V and J are TRBV7-2 and TRBJ2-5, with 11 bases lining up with TRBD1. The CDR3 loop spans 17 amino acids. CDR1 and CDR2 from the germline V gene are SGHTA and FQGNSA. Germline trimming cut 4 bases from V and 5 bases from J; bases unmatched to any gene: 12. CDR3 sequence (DNA): TGTGCCAGCAGCTCAAAATGGACAGGGGGCAATCCTGAGACCCAGTACTTC. As protein: CASSSKWTGGNPETQYF.

The gene calls are TRBV2 and TRBJ2-3; no firm D call. V was pared by 1 base and J by 4 bases, with 3 bases between. Germline CDR1 SNHLY, CDR2 FYNNEI. This CDR3 comprises 12 residues. CDR3 nucleotide sequence: TGTGCCAGCAGTGAAGGATCAGATACGCAGTATTTT. It yields the protein CASSEGSDTQYF.

The chain employs TRBV18 and TRBJ2-7; TRBD2 is a possible D gene (5 bases). V was shortened by 3 bases and J by 1 base, with 10 bases between the two germline ends. The CDR3 spans 14 residues. Germline CDR1 is KGHSH and CDR2 is LQKENI. The CDR3 DNA reads TGTGCCAGCTCACCTCCTGAGGGTTCCTACGAGCAGTACTTC. Translated, it gives CASSPPEGSYEQYF.